This T cell receptor beta chain was sequenced during a study of T cell clonotyping in hematopoietic cell transplantation. Study overall: Pretransplant recipient samples were taken after cytoreduction.

With respect to this clone: Its antigen is currently unknown.

General study findings and limits: After transplant, recipient diversity fell while pathologically expanded clonotypes grew through day 180.

Only in-frame clones appear in the TCRdb table, and some are missing; sequencing was by immunoSEQ multiplex PCR. The data show 25,000 to 30,000 clones, with roughly 84% seen just once and about 24% held by the top ten. Germline assignment: CDR1 MNHNY and CDR2 SVGAGI (reference sequence). Trimming stripped 0 bases from V and 0 bases from J, with 9 bases between. This CDR3 has 16 residues. The time point: recipient sample about 28 days before transplant, after cytoreduction. The receptor was derived from a woman aged 60-70 years with acute myeloid leukemia. Some clones in this sample may be carry-over from other donors' samples. This sequence joins TRBV6-6 and TRBJ1-5; no firm D call. The sample in question was peripheral blood mononuclear cells, obtained before stem cell transplant. The CDR3 here is CASSYSPVYSNQPQHF. The CDR3 DNA reads as TGTGCCAGCAGTTACTCGCCGGTGTATAGCAATCAGCCCCAGCATTTT.